The rows below give T cell receptor beta chains drawn from one sample of a study of blood T cell repertoires in COVID-19. Here immunoSEQ multiplex PCR was the method, and the copy in TCRdb shows in-frame clones only, minus some. The sample lists about 330,000 clones, approximately 84% occurring once. Sequencing input: PBMCs or T cells enriched from blood (not recorded which). Receptors were obtained from a woman under 30 who had recovered from COVID-19. Each CDR3 is given with its conserved first and last residue. A D gene is named only where the DNA matches it firmly. Rows give clone size only sometimes, using once, few, many, or a class for an expanded clone.

>-|TRBJ2-4|TRBV6-1|-
CASSEMGGWSGSSLAKNIQYF
TGTGCCAGCAGTGAAATGGGAGGTTGGTCCGGTTCTTCACTAGCCAAAAACATTCAGTACTTC
>-|TRBJ1-5|TRBV7-2|-
CASSSGGRPQHF
TGTGCCAGCAGCTCAGGAGGCCGGCCCCAGCATTTT
>-|TRBJ2-1|TRBV7-3|TRBD2
CASSLTGGLAAYNEQFF
TGTGCCAGCAGCTTAACCGGAGGACTAGCGGCGTACAATGAGCAGTTCTTC
>once|TRBJ1-1|TRBV28|-
CASTRGSHTEAFF
TGTGCCAGCACCCGGGGTTCCCACACTGAAGCTTTCTTT
>-|TRBJ2-7|TRBV5-1|TRBD2
CASRATTSGGQSSYEQYF
TGCGCCAGCAGGGCCACAACTAGCGGGGGCCAAAGCTCCTACGAGCAGTACTTC
>-|TRBJ2-1|TRBV10-3|-
CAISVEERVDGGEQFF
TGTGCCATCAGCGTCGAAGAGCGGGTGGATGGCGGTGAGCAGTTCTTC
>-|TRBJ2-5|TRBV2|-
CASSEAGGQETQYF
TGTGCCAGCAGTGAAGCGGGCGGGCAAGAGACCCAGTACTTC
>-|TRBJ2-7|TRBV27|-
CASRDNSYEQYF
TGTGCCAGCAGGGACAACTCCTACGAGCAGTACTTC
>once|TRBJ1-2|TRBV5-4|-
CASSSQGGANYGYTF
TGTGCCAGCAGCTCCCAGGGAGGAGCTAACTATGGCTACACCTTC
>-|TRBJ1-5|TRBV2|TRBD1
CASRRDRNSNQPQHF
TGTGCCAGCAGAAGGGACAGAAATAGCAATCAGCCCCAGCATTTT
>-|TRBJ1-1|TRBV2|-
CARSGDTEAFF
TGTGCCCGCAGCGGGGACACTGAAGCTTTCTTT
>few|TRBJ2-3|TRBV10-3|TRBD1
CAISESRQGDTQYF
TGTGCCATCAGTGAGTCGCGACAGGGGGATACGCAGTATTTT
>-|TRBJ1-2|TRBV28|-
CASSFREGWAGYTF
TGTGCCAGCAGTTTTCGGGAGGGGTGGGCTGGCTACACCTTC
>-|TRBJ1-5|TRBV6-5|TRBD1
CASSYRTGAATQHF
TGTGCCAGCAGTTACAGGACAGGCGCCGCTACCCAGCATTTT
>-|TRBJ1-2|TRBV13|-
CASSGQFLYGYTF
TGTGCCAGCAGCGGACAGTTTCTCTATGGCTACACCTTC
>once|TRBJ2-1|TRBV28|-
CASGGLSSYNEQFF
TGTGCCAGCGGAGGACTGAGCTCCTACAATGAGCAGTTCTTC
>-|TRBJ2-7|TRBV27|TRBD1
CASTARNEDRDSEQYF
TGTGCCAGCACTGCGAGAAACGAAGACAGGGACAGCGAGCAGTACTTC
>-|TRBJ2-7|TRBV27|TRBD2
CASCPREGRRQYF
TGTGCCAGCTGCCCACGGGAGGGTAGGAGGCAGTACTTC
>-|TRBJ1-2|TRBV5-6|-
CASSLVGRQGNYGYTF
TGTGCCAGCAGCTTGGTAGGTCGGCAGGGAAACTATGGCTACACCTTC
>-|TRBJ1-4|TRBV3-1/TRBV3-2|-
CASTLHGSNEKLFF
TGTGCCAGCACCCTCCACGGGTCCAATGAAAAACTGTTTTTT
>few|TRBJ1-5|TRBV7-3|-
CASSESPGSNQPQHF
TGTGCCAGCAGCGAATCGCCAGGTAGCAATCAGCCCCAGCATTTT
>-|TRBJ1-5|TRBV28|TRBD1
CASSYYRGANQPQHF
TGTGCCAGCAGTTATTACAGGGGGGCGAATCAGCCCCAGCATTTT
>-|TRBJ1-4|TRBV7-2|-
CASSLQGWKNEKLFF
TGTGCCAGCAGCTTACAGGGGTGGAAGAATGAAAAACTGTTTTTT
>once|TRBJ2-2|TRBV12-3/TRBV12-4|-
CASRRDTGELFF
TGTGCCAGCAGACGCGACACCGGGGAGCTGTTTTTT
>-|TRBJ1-4|TRBV7-8|TRBD1
CASSYHLRGPKEKLFF
TGTGCCAGCAGCTATCACCTCAGGGGGCCAAAAGAAAAACTGTTTTTT
>-|TRBJ2-7|TRBV24-1|TRBD2
CATSDRGTSPYEQYF
TGTGCCACCAGTGATCGAGGGACTAGCCCCTACGAGCAGTACTTC
>-|TRBJ2-2|TRBV4-1|TRBD2
CASSQLRTSGYTGELFF
TGCGCCAGCAGCCAACTCCGGACTAGCGGATACACCGGGGAGCTGTTTTTT
>-|TRBJ1-1|TRBV5-1|TRBD1
CASSPRAPGDSRVTEAFF
TGCGCCAGCAGCCCCCGGGCCCCAGGGGACAGCCGAGTCACTGAAGCTTTCTTT
>-|TRBJ1-1|TRBV6-1|-
CASSDDFWIRKRYTEAFF
TGTGCCAGCAGTGATGATTTTTGGATCCGGAAGAGGTACACTGAAGCTTTCTTT
>-|TRBJ2-3|TRBV12-5|-
CASGLGSAYTNTQYF
TGTGCTAGTGGTTTGGGAAGCGCGTACACAAATACGCAGTATTTT
>-|TRBJ1-5|TRBV7-2|TRBD1
CASSLRQGGDQPQHF
TGTGCCAGCAGCTTAAGACAGGGGGGGGATCAGCCCCAGCATTTT
>-|TRBJ2-7|TRBV5-1|-
CASSLGAGLSYEQYF
TGCGCCAGCAGCTTGGGTGCGGGCCTTTCCTACGAGCAGTACTTC